Given below is one T cell receptor beta chain in context. Its matching antigen is unknown. The CDR3 is made up of 17 amino acids. The V gene lost 0 bases and the J gene lost 1 base, with 15 bases spanning the gap. Germline assignment: CDR1 LGHNA and CDR2 YSLEER. The assay was immunoSEQ multiplex PCR, and TCRdb's table has in-frame clones only and misses some. Altogether over 25,000 clones are present, 88% being singletons, with the ten largest covering roughly 50%. This entry comes from a study of OX40 agonist ivuxolimab in advanced cancers. Findings and limits, study-wide: Antigens targeted by the expanded peripheral T cells were not determined.

The clonotype was recovered from an adult with an advanced solid tumor such as melanoma, head and neck, liver or kidney cancer. The sequences come from CD4+ or CD8+ T cells sorted from blood, collected in a trial of the OX40 agonist ivuxolimab. V usage is TRBV4-3 and J usage is TRBJ1-2; the D gene is possibly TRBD1 (5 bases). CDR3 amino acids: CASSQDRGETVNYGYTF. CDR3 coding DNA: TGCGCCAGCAGCCAAGATAGGGGCGAAACAGTTAACTATGGCTACACCTTC.